A selection of T cell receptor beta chains follows, all from one sample in a study of vaccination and CD4 T cells after COVID-19. TCRdb redid the calling of the PCR reads with MiXCR, one entry per CDR3 protein. The table records 4,500 to 6,000 distinct CDR3 sequences, 35% to 45% of them present only once. Their antigens are not known. Sequencing was done on a sample of CD4+ T cells from blood, cultured in vitro. The receptors here all came from a human donor in good health. The CDR3 runs from the conserved cysteine through the conserved F or W. D genes are given only for firm matches. Only part of the rows carry a size: once, few, many, or a class if the clone is expanded.

len	v_gene	abundance	j_gene	d_gene	CDR3nt	CDR3aa
14	TRBV5-1	NA	TRBJ1-2	NA	TGCGCCAGCAAAAGTGGGCAGGATGCCTCCGGCTACACCTTC	CASKSGQDASGYTF
15	TRBV5-5	NA	TRBJ1-5	NA	TGTGCCAGCAGCTTGTCCGCGTCCGGCAATCAGCCCCAGCATTTT	CASSLSASGNQPQHF
14	TRBV5-4	NA	TRBJ2-3	TRBD1	TGTGCCAGCAGCCTAGAGACAGGGGCTAATACGCAGTATTTT	CASSLETGANTQYF
15	TRBV6-1	few	TRBJ1-2	NA	TGTGCCAGCAGTCCCTCACAGGGAGCTAACTATGGCTACACCTTC	CASSPSQGANYGYTF
15	TRBV14	NA	TRBJ2-7	TRBD2	TGTGCCAGCGGCGATTTAGCGGGGGTTTCCTACGAGCAGTACTTC	CASGDLAGVSYEQYF
15	TRBV20-1	NA	TRBJ2-3	TRBD2	TGCAGTGCTTCTAGCGGGGGGGTTAGCACAGATACGCAGTATTTT	CSASSGGVSTDTQYF
11	TRBV6-5	NA	TRBJ1-2	TRBD1	TGTGCCAGCAGTTCGGGGACAGGGTACACCTTC	CASSSGTGYTF
12	TRBV20-1	few	TRBJ1-2	NA	TGCAGTGCTACAGGGGTTACCTATGGCTACACCTTC	CSATGVTYGYTF
15	TRBV20-1	few	TRBJ1-5	NA	TGCAGTGCTAGAGATCCGCGAAATAGCAATCAGCCCCAGCATTTT	CSARDPRNSNQPQHF
18	TRBV4-2	NA	TRBJ2-3	NA	TGTGCCAGCAGCCAAGAAAGATCAAGGGGCCGCCTAGGTGATACGCAGTATTTT	CASSQERSRGRLGDTQYF
15	TRBV11-3	NA	TRBJ2-7	TRBD2	TGTGCCAGCAGCTTAGGCGCTAGCGGTTTTACGAAGCAGTACTTC	CASSLGASGFTKQYF
13	TRBV27	NA	TRBJ1-1	NA	TGTGCCAGCAGTTTAGTCAGAAACACTGAAGCTTTCTTT	CASSLVRNTEAFF
14	TRBV6-1	NA	TRBJ1-1	NA	TGTGCCATCTCAGGGGCCGACAGGTACACTGAAGCTTTCTTT	CAISGADRYTEAFF
14	TRBV20-1	NA	TRBJ2-2	TRBD2	TGCAGTGCTAGCCGGGGGGTGGACACCGGGGAGCTGTTTTTT	CSASRGVDTGELFF
16	TRBV7-9	NA	TRBJ2-3	TRBD2	TGTGCCAGCAGCACCCTAGCGGGGGGGTACACAGATACGCAGTATTTT	CASSTLAGGYTDTQYF
15	TRBV20-1	NA	TRBJ2-2	NA	TGCAGTGCTAGAGATCCAGCAGGCGATACCGGGGAGCTGTTTTTT	CSARDPAGDTGELFF
15	TRBV5-1	NA	TRBJ1-6	NA	TGCGCCAGCAGCTTGGATCAGGTTCCGAATTCACCCCTCCACTTT	CASSLDQVPNSPLHF
14	TRBV7-7	NA	TRBJ1-5	NA	TGTGCTAGCAGCTTGGGACTTCGAAAATTCCCCCAGCATTTT	CASSLGLRKFPQHF
15	TRBV20-1	few	TRBJ2-5	TRBD2	TGCAGTGCCGATTTAGCGGGGGGGTACCAAGAGACCCAGTACTTC	CSADLAGGYQETQYF
12	TRBV6-1	NA	TRBJ1-2	NA	TGTGCCAGCAGCGACATTACCTATGGCTACACCTTC	CASSDITYGYTF
16	TRBV6-1	NA	TRBJ2-5	TRBD1	TGTGCCAGCAGTGGATTGCAGACAGGGGTATACGAGACCCAGTACTTC	CASSGLQTGVYETQYF
14	TRBV28	few	TRBJ2-1	NA	TGTGCCAGCAGTTTCAGCAGGGGTGGGAATGAGCAGTTCTTC	CASSFSRGGNEQFF
11	TRBV6-1	few	TRBJ1-6	NA	TGTGCCAGCAGTGAAGGCCCTACCCTCCACTTT	CASSEGPTLHF
15	TRBV3-1	NA	TRBJ2-6	NA	TGTGCCAGCAGCCAAGATGGGACCGGGGCCAACGTCCTGACTTTC	CASSQDGTGANVLTF
12	TRBV7-9	NA	TRBJ2-2	NA	TGTGCCAGCAGTATATTCCCCGGGGAGCTGTTTTTT	CASSIFPGELFF
16	TRBV2	NA	TRBJ1-5	TRBD1	TGTGCCAGCAGTGAAGGGACAGGCCTCAGCAATCAGCCCCAGCATTTT	CASSEGTGLSNQPQHF
14	TRBV20-1	NA	TRBJ1-4	NA	TGCAGTGCAAACAGGTTTACAACTAATGAAAAACTGTTTTTT	CSANRFTTNEKLFF
14	TRBV29-1	NA	TRBJ1-1	TRBD1	TGCAGCGCGGACAGGGGGTTAGATCCCACTGAAGCTTTCTTT	CSADRGLDPTEAFF
17	TRBV20-1	few	TRBJ1-5	NA	TGCAGTGCTACACCCCTAATGGACCTAACAAATAATCAGCCCCAGCATTTT	CSATPLMDLTNNQPQHF
15	TRBV2	NA	TRBJ1-5	NA	TGTGCCAGCAGTGAGGAGGGATCCAAGAGTCAGCCCCAGCATTTT	CASSEEGSKSQPQHF
13	TRBV2	NA	TRBJ2-7	NA	TGTGCCACGCGGGGCAACAGCCCGTACGAGCAGTACTTC	CATRGNSPYEQYF
17	TRBV27	NA	TRBJ2-7	NA	TGTGCCAGCAGTTCCATAACCCCGGGAACTACGTACTACGAGCAGTACTTC	CASSSITPGTTYYEQYF
13	TRBV7-9	NA	TRBJ2-3	NA	TGTGCCAGCAGCTTAGGGGTGACGGATACGCAGTATTTT	CASSLGVTDTQYF
17	TRBV5-1	few	TRBJ2-1	TRBD2	TGCGCCAGCAGCTTGGAGCTAGCGGGGCTCCACTACAATGAGCAGTTCTTC	CASSLELAGLHYNEQFF
13	TRBV20-1	NA	TRBJ1-2	NA	TGCAGTGCTAGAGATTGGGCGGTCTATGGCTACACCTTC	CSARDWAVYGYTF
14	TRBV6-1	few	TRBJ1-1	NA	TGTGCCAGCAGTGTAAGGGGCGAAGGGACTGAAGCTTTCTTT	CASSVRGEGTEAFF
13	TRBV27	few	TRBJ1-1	TRBD1	TGTGCCAGTAGGACAGGGGGTCGGACTGAAGCTTTCTTT	CASRTGGRTEAFF
14	TRBV20-1	few	TRBJ1-3	NA	TGCAGTGCTAGAGCAGATGAGCCTGGAAACACCATATATTTT	CSARADEPGNTIYF
10	TRBV7-3	few	TRBJ2-5	NA	TGTGCCAGCAGCTTACGGACCCAGTACTTC	CASSLRTQYF
11	TRBV19	NA	TRBJ2-3	TRBD1	TGTGCCAGTAGTAGAACAGGGGGCAAGTATTTT	CASSRTGGKYF
14	TRBV7-9	NA	TRBJ1-4	TRBD1	TGTGCCAGCAGCCTTCGACAGGGGAATGAAAAACTGTTTTTT	CASSLRQGNEKLFF
15	TRBV12-3/TRBV12-4	NA	TRBJ1-2	NA	TGTGCCAGCAGTTTCTCCGTGGACGGGAACTATGGCTACACCTTC	CASSFSVDGNYGYTF
13	TRBV7-3	few	TRBJ2-5	TRBD2	TGTGCCAGCAGCTTTGCGGGAGGGGAGACCCAGTACTTC	CASSFAGGETQYF